This T cell receptor beta chain was recorded in a study of T-cell memory formation after mild COVID-19. This clonotype was counted only a few times. The V end lost 3 bases, the J end lost 4 bases, and 14 bases lay between the germline ends. Germline V gene lookup returns CDR1 SGHTA and CDR2 FQGTGA. There are 15 residues in the CDR3. MiXCR was run by TCRdb on the 5' RACE reads, yielding one entry per CDR3 protein. Here the sample spans 210,000 or so distinct CDR3 sequences, around 18% being singletons. The chain combines TRBV7-3 with TRBJ2-3; D is undetermined. Specimen: PBMCs or a T cell subset sorted from them (not recorded which). This TCR was sampled from an adult woman who had mild COVID-19 (a few samples of this study predate the infection). Cell type and time point are not known. The CDR3 DNA is TGTGCCAGCAGCTTTTCGGCATTACGGTCAGATACGCAGTATTTT. Protein sequence: CASSFSALRSDTQYF.